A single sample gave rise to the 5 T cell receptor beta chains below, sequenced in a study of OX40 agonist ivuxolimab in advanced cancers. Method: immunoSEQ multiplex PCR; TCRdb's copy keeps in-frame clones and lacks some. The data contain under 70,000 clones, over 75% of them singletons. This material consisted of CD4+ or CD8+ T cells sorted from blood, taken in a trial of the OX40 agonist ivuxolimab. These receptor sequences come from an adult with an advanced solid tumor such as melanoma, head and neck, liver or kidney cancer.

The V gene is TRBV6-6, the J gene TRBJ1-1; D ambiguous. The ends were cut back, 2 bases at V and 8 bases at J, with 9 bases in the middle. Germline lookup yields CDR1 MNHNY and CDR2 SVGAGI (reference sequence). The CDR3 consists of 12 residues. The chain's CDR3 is CASSYLRKEAFF. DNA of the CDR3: TGTGCCAGCAGTTACCTCAGGAAGGAAGCTTTCTTT.

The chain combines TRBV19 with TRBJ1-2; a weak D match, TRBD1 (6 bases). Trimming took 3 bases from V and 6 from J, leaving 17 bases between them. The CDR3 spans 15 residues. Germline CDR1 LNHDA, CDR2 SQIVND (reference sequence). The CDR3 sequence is CASSMGGGALNGYTF. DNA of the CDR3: TGTGCCAGTAGTATGGGAGGGGGTGCGTTGAATGGCTACACCTTC.

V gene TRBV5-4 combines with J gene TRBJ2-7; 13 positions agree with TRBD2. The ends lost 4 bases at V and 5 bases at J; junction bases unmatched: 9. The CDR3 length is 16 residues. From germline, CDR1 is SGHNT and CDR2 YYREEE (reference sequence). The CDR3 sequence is CASSPSGTSGIDEQYF. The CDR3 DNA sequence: TGTGCCAGCAGCCCATCCGGGACTAGCGGGATAGACGAGCAGTACTTC.

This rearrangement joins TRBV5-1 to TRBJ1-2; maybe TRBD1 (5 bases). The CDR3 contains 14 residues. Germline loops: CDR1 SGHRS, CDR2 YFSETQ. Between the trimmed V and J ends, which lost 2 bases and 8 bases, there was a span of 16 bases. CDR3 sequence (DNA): TGCGCCAGCAGCTTCCTGGGGGGAGGCGAAGGCTACACCTTC. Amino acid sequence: CASSFLGGGEGYTF.

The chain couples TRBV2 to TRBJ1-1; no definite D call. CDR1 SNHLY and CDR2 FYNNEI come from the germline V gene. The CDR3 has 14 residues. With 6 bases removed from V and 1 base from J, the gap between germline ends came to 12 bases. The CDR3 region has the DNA TGTGCCAGCAGGAGTGTGGGTGGGAACACTGAAGCTTTCTTT. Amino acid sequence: CASRSVGGNTEAFF. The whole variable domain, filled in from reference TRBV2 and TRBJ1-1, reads EPEVTQTPSHQVTQMGQEVILRCVPISNHLYFYWYRQILGQKVEFLVSFYNNEISEKSEIFDDQFSVERPDGSNFTLKIRSTKLEDSAMYFCASRSVGGNTEAFFGQGTRLTVV.